This T cell receptor (beta chain) was observed in a study of blood T cell repertoires in COVID-19. V shed 0 bases and J shed 7 bases, with 16 bases lying between them. The CDR3 extends over 15 amino acids. Germline V lookup: CDR1 SGDLS, CDR2 YYNGEE. Sequencing used immunoSEQ multiplex PCR; TCRdb keeps in-frame clones, though not all of them. The sample lists 150,000 to 200,000 clones; 88% were seen once. The sequenced material came from peripheral blood. This TCR derives from a human donor in a cohort sampled during active COVID-19. V is TRBV9 and J is TRBJ1-2; D is possibly TRBD1 (5 bases). This CDR3 reads CASSVEAGAWGGYTF. CDR3 DNA: TGTGCCAGCAGCGTAGAAGCTGGGGCCTGGGGTGGCTACACCTTC.